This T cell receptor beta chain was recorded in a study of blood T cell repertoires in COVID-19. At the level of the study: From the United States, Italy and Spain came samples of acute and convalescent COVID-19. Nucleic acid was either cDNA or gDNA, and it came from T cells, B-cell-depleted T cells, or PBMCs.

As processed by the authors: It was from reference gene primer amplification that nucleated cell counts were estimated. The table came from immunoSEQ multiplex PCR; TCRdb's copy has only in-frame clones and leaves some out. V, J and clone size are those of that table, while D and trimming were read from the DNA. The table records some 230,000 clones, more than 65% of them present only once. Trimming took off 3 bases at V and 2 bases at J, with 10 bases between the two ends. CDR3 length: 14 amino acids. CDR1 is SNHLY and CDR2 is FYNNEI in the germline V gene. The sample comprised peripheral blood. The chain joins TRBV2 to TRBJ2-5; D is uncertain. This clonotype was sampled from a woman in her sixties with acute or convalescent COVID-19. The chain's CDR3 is CASSETASQETQYF. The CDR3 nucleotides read TGTGCCAGCAGTGAGACTGCGAGTCAAGAGACCCAGTACTTC.